What follows are 29 T cell receptor beta chains derived from one specimen sequenced in a study of T cell changes during pregnancy in multiple sclerosis. Assay: immunoSEQ multiplex PCR; the TCRdb copy retains only in-frame clones and omits some. Of 40,000 to 60,000 clones listed, about 92% are singletons. The material sequenced was CD4+ T cells from peripheral blood mononuclear cells, taken in the third trimester of pregnancy. The receptors shown here come from a female donor with multiple sclerosis, enrolled in a pregnancy study.

The rearrangement joins TRBV30 to TRBJ2-7; 7 bases align to TRBD2. The CDR3 sequence is 17 residues long. Germline values: CDR1 GTSNPN, CDR2 SVGIG (reference sequence). The trim removed 0 bases at V and 5 bases at J, leaving 16 bases unmatched. CDR3: CAWSVIFHGRLQNEQYF. The DNA of the CDR3 is TGTGCCTGGAGTGTAATTTTTCACGGGAGGCTTCAGAACGAGCAGTACTTC.

J is TRBJ2-7 and V is TRBV9, with 12 bases lining up with TRBD1. The CDR3 runs to 18 residues. The ends lost 2 bases at V and 3 bases at J; junction bases unmatched: 12. The germline gives CDR1 SGDLS, CDR2 YYNGEE. The CDR3 coding sequence is TGTGCCAGCAGCGTTGGGGGTAGCGGGACAGGGGGCGTCTACGAGCAGTACTTC. It yields the protein CASSVGGSGTGGVYEQYF. The whole variable domain, remainder taken from reference TRBV9 and TRBJ2-7, is DSGVTQTPKHLITATGQRVTLRCSPRSGDLSVYWYQQSLDQGLQFLIQYYNGEERAKGNILERFSAQQFPDLHSELNLSSLELGDSALYFCASSVGGSGTGGVYEQYFGPGTRLTVT.

This clone was seen only once. This chain joins TRBV27 and TRBJ2-5; the D is unclear. The germline V gene has CDR1 MNHEY and CDR2 SMNVEV (reference sequence). V lost 0 bases and J lost 2, with 7 bases in between. The CDR3 is 14 residues long. The DNA for the CDR3 is TGTGCCAGCAGTTTATCGCGGTTACAAGAGACCCAGTACTTC. Translated, it gives CASSLSRLQETQYF.

This clone was recorded once. This chain connects TRBV28 to TRBJ2-2; 8 nucleotides align to TRBD1. The germline V gene has CDR1 MDHEN and CDR2 SYDVKM. The CDR3 runs to 17 residues. The V gene end was trimmed by 6 bases and the J gene end by 6 bases; junction bases not matched to a gene: 15. The CDR3 region has the DNA TGTGCCAGCAGCAGACAGCCAGGGGGCCCATGGCCCGGGGAGCTGTTTTTT. It codes for CASSRQPGGPWPGELFF.

The V call is TRBV4-2, the J call TRBJ2-1; TRBD2 agrees at 7 bases. Germline trimming cut 2 bases from V and 6 bases from J; bases unmatched to any gene: 4. The V gene's germline CDR1 is LGHNA and CDR2 YNFKEQ. The CDR3 length is 14 residues. The CDR3, as DNA: TGTGCCAGCAGCCAACCGGGACTAACCAATGAGCAGTTCTTC. Its protein is CASSQPGLTNEQFF.

The chain uses TRBV5-1 and TRBJ2-5; tentatively, D is TRBD1 (6 bases). The germline V gene encodes CDR1 SGHRS and CDR2 YFSETQ. This CDR3 contains 16 residues. Trimming shortened V by 1 base and J by 0 bases, and 13 bases separated the two germline ends. The CDR3 DNA reads as TGCGCCAGCAGCTTGATGGGACAACGGTACCAAGAGACCCAGTACTTC. Translating gives CASSLMGQRYQETQYF.

In DNA form, the CDR3 reads TGCGCCAGCAGCCATCTCGCGACTGCGGGCAGCACTGAAGCTTTCTTT. Residues: CASSHLATAGSTEAFF. V gene TRBV4-1 combines with J gene TRBJ1-1; D is undetermined. V lost 3 bases and J lost 4, with 18 bases in between. Germline V CDR1 and CDR2: MGHRA, YSYEKL. This CDR3 has 16 amino acids.

The chain combines TRBV18 with TRBJ2-1; TRBD1 matches 9 bases. The CDR3 covers 16 residues. Germline V lookup: CDR1 KGHSH, CDR2 LQKENI. V shed 0 bases, J shed 2 bases, and the junction held 2 bases outside the gene matches. Written as DNA, the CDR3 is TGTGCCAGCTCACCACCCGGACAGGGGACCTACAATGAGCAGTTCTTC. Translated, it gives CASSPPGQGTYNEQFF. The full variable domain, rest sourced from reference TRBV18 and TRBJ2-1, is NAGVMQNPRHLVRRRGQEARLRCSPMKGHSHVYWYRQLPEEGLKFMVYLQKENIIDESGMPKERFSAEFPKEGPSILRIQQVVRGDSAAYFCASSPPGQGTYNEQFFGPGTRLTVL.

The chain has TRBV6-5 and TRBJ1-4; D is undetermined. The CDR3 contains 12 residues. From germline, CDR1 is MNHEY and CDR2 SVGAGI. V shed 8 bases and J shed 4 bases, with 8 bases lying between them. The CDR3 spells CASGRDNEKLFF. In nucleotides, the CDR3 is TGTGCCAGCGGCCGGGATAATGAAAAACTGTTTTTT.

This clone was counted a few times. V and J are TRBV5-4 and TRBJ1-3; unclear D gene. Trimming cost V 0 bases and J 1 base, with 5 bases left between them. Germline V lookup: CDR1 SGHNT, CDR2 YYREEE (reference sequence). This CDR3 is built from 14 residues. CDR3 bases: TGTGCCAGCAGCTTGGAACTTTCTGGAAACACCATATATTTT. Translating it yields CASSLELSGNTIYF.

J is TRBJ2-1 and V is TRBV11-3; 11 bases match TRBD2. Trimming cost V 10 bases and J 10 bases; bases outside gene matches: 9. Germline CDR1 reads SGHNT; CDR2 reads YENEEA. The CDR3 contains 13 residues. CDR3 nucleotides: TGTGCCACCTCTAGCGGGAGGTCGGAAGAGCAGTTCTTC. Its protein is CATSSGRSEEQFF.

The V call is TRBV28, the J call TRBJ1-3; no reliable D call. CDR3 length: 15 amino acids. CDR1 MDHEN and CDR2 SYDVKM come from the germline V gene. Trimming took 3 bases from V and 4 from J, leaving 13 bases between them. CDR3 in DNA: TGTGCCAGCAGTTTTGGGTCGAGGCTCGGAAACACCATATATTTT. Amino acids: CASSFGSRLGNTIYF.

The chain joins TRBV28 to TRBJ2-3, with 9 positions matching TRBD1. The V gene's germline CDR1 is MDHEN and CDR2 SYDVKM. V was pared by 6 bases and J by 14 bases, with 9 bases of the junction left unmatched. CDR3 size: 12 residues. CDR3 DNA sequence: TGTGCCAGCAGCTCTACAGGGGGCCGTCTGTATTTT. It encodes CASSSTGGRLYF. Supplemented by reference TRBV28 and TRBJ2-3, the full variable domain reads DVKVTQSSRYLVKRTGEKVFLECVQDMDHENMFWYRQDPGLGLRLIYFSYDVKMKEKGDIPEGYSVSREKKERFSLILESASTNQTSMYLCASSSTGGRLYFGPGTRLTVL.

This sequence joins TRBV28 and TRBJ2-2; tentatively, D is TRBD2 (6 bases). Trimming removed 1 base at V and 7 bases at J, with 16 bases between. Germline assignment: CDR1 MDHEN and CDR2 SYDVKM. This CDR3 comprises 16 residues. CDR3: CASSLSRGTLVGELFF. CDR3 DNA: TGTGCCAGCAGTTTATCACGGGGGACTTTGGTCGGGGAGCTGTTTTTT. The full variable domain, rest sourced from reference TRBV28 and TRBJ2-2, is DVKVTQSSRYLVKRTGEKVFLECVQDMDHENMFWYRQDPGLGLRLIYFSYDVKMKEKGDIPEGYSVSREKKERFSLILESASTNQTSMYLCASSLSRGTLVGELFFGEGSRLTVL.

This sequence joins TRBV7-9 and TRBJ2-1; D unresolved. This CDR3 region has 14 residues. V was pared by 6 bases and J by 8 bases, with 17 bases between. The germline V gene has CDR1 SEHNR and CDR2 FQNEAQ (reference sequence). CDR3 DNA sequence: TGTGCCAGCAGTCCCCCCCCGCCTTTAGATGAGCAGTTCTTC. It translates to CASSPPPPLDEQFF.

J is TRBJ2-1 and V is TRBV28, with 11 bases fitting TRBD2. Germline V gene lookup returns CDR1 MDHEN and CDR2 SYDVKM. The V and J ends lost 7 bases and 8 bases, in that order; junction bases with no gene match: 7. CDR3 length: 14 amino acids. This CDR3 reads CASIRLAGLHEQFF. CDR3 bases: TGTGCCAGCATCCGACTAGCGGGACTCCATGAGCAGTTCTTC. Drawing the rest from reference TRBV28 and TRBJ2-1, the complete variable domain is DVKVTQSSRYLVKRTGEKVFLECVQDMDHENMFWYRQDPGLGLRLIYFSYDVKMKEKGDIPEGYSVSREKKERFSLILESASTNQTSMYLCASIRLAGLHEQFFGPGTRLTVL.

This chain joins TRBV6-6 and TRBJ1-1, with 7 bases fitting TRBD1. CDR3 length: 14 residues. The J segment lost 2 bases and the V segment lost 5 bases, leaving 5 bases of the junction unmatched. CDR1 MNHNY and CDR2 SVGAGI come from the germline V gene (reference sequence). CDR3 loop: CASSRQGTNTEAFF. Here the CDR3 DNA reads TGTGCCAGCAGTCGACAGGGCACAAACACTGAAGCTTTCTTT.

This chain joins TRBV6-5 and TRBJ1-5; no clear D gene. This CDR3 has 15 amino acids. CDR1 and CDR2 from the germline V gene are MNHEY and SVGAGI. The V and J ends lost 6 bases and 2 bases respectively, with 14 bases between them. DNA of the CDR3: TGTGCCAGCAGGACCGGGGAGAGTGGCAATCAGCCCCAGCATTTT. Its protein product is CASRTGESGNQPQHF.

The chain employs TRBV15 and TRBJ2-2, with D perhaps TRBD1 (6 bases). CDR1 and CDR2 (germline): LNHNV, YYDKDF (reference sequence). CDR3 length: 16 residues. Trimming removed 5 bases from V and 5 bases from J, with 18 bases in between. CDR3 amino acids: CATSPEGQGMTGELFF. The CDR3 DNA is TGTGCCACCAGCCCAGAGGGGCAGGGGATGACCGGGGAGCTGTTTTTT.

This clone was observed once. The chain employs TRBV5-1 and TRBJ1-2; weak D call: TRBD1 (6 bases). Trimming took off 4 bases at V and 3 bases at J, with 19 bases between the two ends. Germline V gene data show CDR1 as SGHRS and CDR2 as YFSETQ. This CDR3 contains 16 residues. The CDR3 region is CASSPFDSGADYGYTF. The CDR3, as DNA: TGCGCCAGCAGCCCCTTTGACTCAGGGGCTGACTATGGCTACACCTTC.

V is TRBV19 and J is TRBJ2-6, with 7 bases fitting TRBD1. The CDR3 contains 18 residues. From germline, CDR1 is LNHDA and CDR2 SQIVND (reference sequence). V shed 5 bases, J shed 0 bases, and the junction held 10 bases outside the gene matches. The DNA for the CDR3 is TGTGCCAGTAGTCCAAGACAGGGTGTAAGCTCTGGGGCCAACGTCCTGACTTTC. It yields the protein CASSPRQGVSSGANVLTF.

V and J are TRBV4-3 and TRBJ2-7; possibly TRBD1 for D (6 bases). The V end was cut by 2 bases, the J end by 6 bases, with 14 bases between. CDR1 LGHNA and CDR2 YSLEER come from the germline V gene. The CDR3 extends over 14 amino acids. The CDR3 is CASSQNTGPGEQYF. The CDR3 DNA is TGCGCCAGCAGCCAAAATACAGGGCCGGGCGAGCAGTACTTC.

The chain uses TRBV5-4 and TRBJ2-1, with 10 bases that match TRBD2. This CDR3 spans 15 amino acids. Per the germline V gene, CDR1 is SGHNT and CDR2 is YYREEE (reference sequence). Trimming cost V 3 bases and J 6 bases; bases outside gene matches: 6. The CDR3 loop reads CASSWTSGVGNEQFF. CDR3 DNA: TGTGCCAGCAGCTGGACTAGCGGAGTGGGCAATGAGCAGTTCTTC.

DNA of the CDR3: TGCGCCAGCAGCGCTCCTCCCCCACTCGAACGGGACAACTACAATGAGCAGTTCTTC. This codes for CASSAPPPLERDNYNEQFF. V and J are TRBV5-1 and TRBJ2-1; tentatively, D is TRBD1 (6 bases). Germline values: CDR1 SGHRS, CDR2 YFSETQ. The CDR3 runs 19 residues. Deletions cut 4 bases from V and 3 bases from J, with 26 bases between. Full variable domain (missing parts from reference TRBV5-1 and TRBJ2-1): KAGVTQTPRYLIKTRGQQVTLSCSPISGHRSVSWYQQTPGQGLQFLFEYFSETQRNKGNFPGRFSGRQFSNSRSEMNVSTLELGDSALYLCASSAPPPLERDNYNEQFFGPGTRLTVL.

The genes are TRBV7-2 and TRBJ2-1, with D perhaps matching TRBD2 (6 bases). CDR1 is SGHTA and CDR2 is FQGNSA in the germline V gene. The CDR3 is 13 residues long. V lost 5 bases to trimming and J lost 10 bases, with 15 bases between them. The CDR3 is CASSRLVPNEQFF. Written as DNA, the CDR3 is TGTGCCAGCAGCCGACTAGTGCCAAACGAGCAGTTCTTC.

The chain couples TRBV5-6 to TRBJ2-3; TRBD1 might be the D (5 bases). V shed 2 bases and J shed 2 bases, with 12 bases lying between them. CDR1 is SGHDT, CDR2 YYEEEE, per germline. The CDR3 is 15 residues long. The CDR3: CASSLPGRDTDTQYF. DNA of the CDR3: TGTGCCAGCAGCTTACCAGGGCGAGACACAGATACGCAGTATTTT.

V usage is TRBV5-1 and J usage is TRBJ1-3; D gene unclear. Germline V gene sequence: CDR1 SGHRS, CDR2 YFSETQ. The CDR3 length is 16 residues. V lost 5 bases, J lost 2 bases, and 17 bases lay in between. CDR3 amino acids: CASRPGEGWAGNTIYF. The DNA for the CDR3 is TGCGCCAGCAGACCCGGTGAGGGTTGGGCTGGAAACACCATATATTTT.

The rearrangement joins TRBV5-4 to TRBJ2-7; a weak D match, TRBD1 (6 bases). CDR1 is SGHNT and CDR2 is YYREEE in the germline V gene (reference sequence). V lost 4 bases and J lost 2, with 10 bases in between. The CDR3 spans 13 residues. The CDR3 DNA reads as TGTGCCAGCAGCCCCCAGGGGACCTACGAGCAGTACTTC. The encoded protein is CASSPQGTYEQYF.

This clone came up once. CDR3 region: CASSLDRTGANVLTF. CDR3 coding DNA: TGTGCCAGCAGCTTAGACAGGACTGGGGCCAACGTCCTGACTTTC. The chain uses TRBV7-2 and TRBJ2-6; weak D call: TRBD1 (5 bases). The CDR3 runs 15 residues. The V end lost 1 base, the J end lost 2 bases, and 6 bases lay between the germline ends. Germline CDR1 is SGHTA and CDR2 is FQGNSA.